This TCR beta chain was retrieved from a study of cytomegalovirus exposure and HLA in healthy donors. Points from the study as a whole: When a later analysis compared HLA-associated TCR beta chains with equally common others, the HLA-associated chains turned out to be more clonally expanded and to have lower generation probabilities.

PCR employed 60 Vbeta and 13 Jbeta primers. The assay was immunoSEQ multiplex PCR, and TCRdb's table has in-frame clones only and misses some. The sample holds approximately 100,000 clones, 75% seen once. Remarks on this clone: Its cognate antigen is unknown.

The V end lost 6 bases, the J end lost 3 bases, and 11 bases lay between the germline ends. This CDR3 contains 13 residues. Per germline, CDR1 MNHNS and CDR2 SASEGT. V and J are TRBV6-1 and TRBJ1-1, with D hard to call. The source of this sequence is a man between 50 and 59 years old in good health and CMV-seronegative. The sample was PBMCs. The CDR3 bases are TGTGCCAGCAGGGTTTATCAGGACACTGAAGCTTTCTTT. Its protein product is CASRVYQDTEAFF.